The clone carrying this T cell receptor (beta chain) was found many times. The antigen is undetermined. This sample was included in a study of T cells in Graves' hyperthyroidism and ophthalmopathy. Findings and caveats of the study: Most thyroid clonotypes expanded above 0.001 were also detected in blood.

From RNA transcripts, TCR beta CDR3 regions were amplified. The primer set for the first-round RT-PCR of the TCR CDR3 was HTBI. TCRdb re-derived calls from the multiplex PCR reads in MiXCR, one entry per CDR3 protein. The table includes under 350,000 distinct CDR3 sequences, approximately 15% detected once. This CDR3 spans 13 amino acids. V lost 2 bases and J lost 6, with 9 bases in between. The germline V gene encodes CDR1 MNHEY and CDR2 SVGAGI. The sequence came from a woman between 40 and 50 years old with Graves' hyperthyroidism. What was sequenced was blood. The chain uses TRBV6-5 and TRBJ2-3, with D possibly TRBD1 on 5 matching bases. The DNA of the CDR3 is TGTGCCAGCAGTTACCGATCAGGGGATACGCAGTATTTT. Translation: CASSYRSGDTQYF.